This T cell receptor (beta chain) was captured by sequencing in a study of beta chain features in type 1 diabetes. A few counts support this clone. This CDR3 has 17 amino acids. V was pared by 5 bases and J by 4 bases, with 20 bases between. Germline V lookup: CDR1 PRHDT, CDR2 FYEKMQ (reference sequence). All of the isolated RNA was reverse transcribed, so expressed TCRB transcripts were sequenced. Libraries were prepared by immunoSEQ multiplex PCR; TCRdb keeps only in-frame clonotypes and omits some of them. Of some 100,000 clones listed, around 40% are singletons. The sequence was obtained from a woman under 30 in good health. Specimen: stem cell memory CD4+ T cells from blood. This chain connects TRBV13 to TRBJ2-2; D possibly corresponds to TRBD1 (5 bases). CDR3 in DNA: TGTGCCAGCAGCCCGCGAGACAGCTTCGATGGCACCGGGGAGCTGTTTTTT. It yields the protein CASSPRDSFDGTGELFF.